Detailed here is one T cell receptor beta chain. Its antigen remains unidentified. One entry per CDR3 protein, called by TCRdb with MiXCR from the reads. Of 150,000 to 200,000 distinct CDR3 sequences in the sample, about 30% are singletons; the top ten hold roughly 29%. This sample is part of a study of T cell repertoires in cytomegalovirus infection. Study overall: It can be stated that public TCR beta signatures indicated CMV infection as well as a matching HLA type. The study's findings and limits: Across the ex vivo response, the dominant clonotypes were HLA-C-restricted CMV-specific TCR beta clonotypes. Cumulative public TCR beta family frequency identified carriers of CMV plus the relevant HLA.

The germline gives CDR1 SQVTM, CDR2 ANQGSEA. This CDR3 is 15 amino acids long. V was pared by 6 bases and J by 3 bases, with 18 bases between. The rearrangement links TRBV29-1 to TRBJ2-1; D gene unclear. This TCR derives from a human donor in good health (CMV status not recorded). Some clones in this sample may be carry-over from other donors' samples. The sequencing input was PBMCs. The CDR3 spells CSVPPQSFGYNEQFF. For the CDR3, the DNA is TGCAGCGTCCCCCCCCAATCCTTCGGCTACAATGAGCAGTTCTTC.